This TCR beta chain was found in a study of control samples from healthy donors and cancer patients. The data were produced by immunoSEQ multiplex PCR, yet TCRdb's version contains in-frame clones alone and is incomplete. In the table there are 150,000 or so clones, roughly 92% of which are singletons. This clone was detected only once. This clonotype originated in a man younger than 35 in good health. The sequencing sample was made of blood.

CDR3 in DNA: TGTGCCAGCAGCGCCTTGAGGGGCGATGGCTACACCTTC. Translation gives CASSALRGDGYTF. The V and J genes are TRBV6-5 and TRBJ1-2; D may be TRBD1 (5 bases). The germline V gene encodes CDR1 MNHEY and CDR2 SVGAGI. This CDR3 has 13 residues. Trimming pared 6 bases from V and 6 bases from J, leaving 14 bases between.